The present T cell receptor beta chain was sequenced within a study of beta chain features in type 1 diabetes. Reverse transcribing all isolated RNA meant expressed TCRB transcripts were sequenced. Naive, central memory and regulatory T cell samples averaged about 3.6 million immunoSEQ reads each. Profiling relied on immunoSEQ multiplex PCR, and the TCRdb table lists in-frame clones only, not all of them. The sample lists hundreds of thousands of clones, about 15% occurring once. Between the trimmed V and J ends, which lost 0 bases and 0 bases, there was a span of 7 bases. The CDR3 runs 15 residues. Germline CDR1 and CDR2: SGHRS and YFSETQ. Every single donor gave one heparinised blood draw, and these averaged about 100 mL. General observations from the study: Still unanswered here is whether HLA type influences TCRB rearrangement. Naive, central memory and Treg TCRB repertoires appeared more alike in patients than in healthy donors.

About this clone: The antigen is undetermined. The same CDR3 can be traced to other DNA sequences in this sample.

The receptor was isolated from a man aged 25 to 40 in good health. Sequenced sample: naive CD4+ T cells from blood. The chain joins TRBV5-1 to TRBJ2-1; D is uncertain. The CDR3 bases are TGCGCCAGCAGCTTGGTGGGTAGCTCCTACAATGAGCAGTTCTTC. Translating gives CASSLVGSSYNEQFF.